Described below is a single T cell receptor (beta chain) sequence and its context. The clone's antigen remains unknown. No clone much larger than this one lies a single base away; base qualities are absent. Collaborating institutions collected whole blood in K2EDTA tubes following their own protocols. For TCRbeta analysis, collaborators shipped samples in one of three forms: frozen whole blood, isolated PBMCs, or DNA extracted from either of those sample types. The immunoSEQ Assay, a bias-controlled multiplex PCR, was used to amplify TCRbeta CDR3 regions from genomic DNA. Processing in the source paper ran as follows. The number of nucleated cells in each sample was estimated from the amplification of reference gene primers within the assay. Sequence reads were collapsed and filtered to measure the absolute abundance of every unique TCRbeta CDR3 rearrangement. For each sample, productive Simpson clonality was calculated as the square root of Simpson's diversity index over productive rearrangements. TCRdb's version of the immuneACCESS table is confined to in-frame rearrangements and falls short of the full clone set. An unresolved V gene accounts for under half of the shortfall where checked; the remainder is of unknown origin. That table supplies the V and J calls and clone size; D and trimming were determined from the DNA. The sample yields 200,000 to 250,000 clones; 65% to 85% were counted once. Of the sample, less than 2.5% is held by the ten largest clones.

This sample stems from a study of blood T cell repertoires in COVID-19 (dated by TCRdb to 2018 to 2021). In the study overall: Samples from collaborators originated in the United States, Italy and Spain and spanned both the acute and convalescent phases of COVID-19. A freely available public database, intended as a resource for researchers studying the immune response to SARS-CoV-2, is where the repertoires were released. Subjects who had been exposed to COVID-19, were actively infected with it, or had recovered from it provided the deeply sampled blood TCRbeta repertoires that made up the dataset. Where available, HLA class I and class II types were taken from metadata supplied by the sample provider and were not determined by assay-based typing. The material from the prospective study consisted of cDNA or gDNA derived from T cells, B-cell-depleted T cells, or PBMCs. Nearly every sample came with metadata listing a de-identified subject ID, COVID-19 status, age in years and sex. Samples were obtained from the ongoing ImmuneRACE study (first 160 participants) and from about 1,300 subjects provided by 6 global collaborators.

Study-wide findings and limitations: Clinical and demographic metadata were provided uncurated, with the amount varying by source and participant.

Source material: peripheral blood. The origin of this receptor is a woman aged 60-75 years with acute or convalescent COVID-19.

The CDR3 loop reads CASKEQGQGPDTQYF. Read as DNA, the sequence is TGTGCCAGCAAGGAACAGGGACAGGGACCAGATACGCAGTATTTT. The chain uses TRBV7-2 and TRBJ2-3, and 9 junction bases match TRBD1. CDR1 and CDR2 are drawn from the germline V gene: SGHTA, FQGNSA. The CDR3 covers 15 residues, taking in both the cysteine and the phenylalanine. The kept DNA is CDR3 alone, 45 bases in frame from the first base. Germline trimming amounts to 7 bases on V and 4 bases on J, with 9 as the count of junction bases outside the gene matches.